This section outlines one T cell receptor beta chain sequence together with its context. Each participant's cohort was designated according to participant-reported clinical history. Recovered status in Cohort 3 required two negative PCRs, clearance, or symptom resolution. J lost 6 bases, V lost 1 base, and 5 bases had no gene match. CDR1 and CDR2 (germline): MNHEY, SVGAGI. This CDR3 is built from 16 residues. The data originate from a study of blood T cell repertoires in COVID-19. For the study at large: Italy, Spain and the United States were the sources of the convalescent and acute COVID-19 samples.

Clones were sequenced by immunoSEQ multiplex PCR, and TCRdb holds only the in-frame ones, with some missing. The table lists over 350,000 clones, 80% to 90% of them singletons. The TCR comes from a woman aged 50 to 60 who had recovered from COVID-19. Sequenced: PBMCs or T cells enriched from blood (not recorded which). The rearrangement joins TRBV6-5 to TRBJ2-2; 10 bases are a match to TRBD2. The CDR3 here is CASSYWSGGAAGELFF. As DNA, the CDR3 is TGTGCCAGCAGTTACTGGAGCGGGGGGGCCGCCGGGGAGCTGTTTTTT.